This T cell receptor (beta chain) comes out of a study of cytomegalovirus exposure and HLA in healthy donors. Overall study: Within an early data release were 85 million or so unique TCRs drawn from HLA-typed donors.

PCR used 60 Vbeta primers and 13 Jbeta primers. Produced via immunoSEQ multiplex PCR; TCRdb's table is partial and in-frame only. The repertoire consists of about 200,000 clones, with about 81% occurring once and the leading ten covering approximately 2.5%. About this clone itself: The antigen is not known.

Nominal health characterized the donors when sampled, though unrecorded immune exposures were likely. The V and J ends lost 4 bases and 6 bases, in that order; junction bases with no gene match: 16. The CDR3 covers 16 residues. The V gene's germline CDR1 is SQVTM and CDR2 ANQGSEA. Findings and limits, study-wide: The authors later found TCR association rates varying by HLA locus, with DRB1 most and HLA-C fewest. In a later analysis, several top co-occurrence clusters appeared linked to parvovirus B19, influenza, CMV and Epstein-Barr virus.

V usage is TRBV29-1 and J usage is TRBJ2-5, with 8 bases fitting TRBD1. The receptor comes from a woman between 35 and 50 years old in good health and CMV-seronegative. Material: PBMCs. DNA for the CDR3: TGCAGCGTTGTACTCCAGGGGGCGCGCGGAAGAAAGACCCAGTACTTC. As protein: CSVVLQGARGRKTQYF.